Presented here are 8 T cell receptor beta chains from one specimen sequenced in a study of blood T cell repertoires in COVID-19. The protocol was immunoSEQ multiplex PCR, while the TCRdb copy is restricted to in-frame clones and leaves out a portion. The sample has more than 150,000 clones; 81% are singletons. The sequenced sample was peripheral blood. The receptors were sampled from a woman of 80 years or more with COVID-19, enrolled during active disease.

The CDR3 loop is CASSLRQAQYNEQFF. As DNA, the CDR3 is TGCGCCAGCAGCTTGAGACAGGCGCAATACAATGAGCAGTTCTTC. This sequence joins TRBV5-1 and TRBJ2-1; D might be TRBD1 (6 bases). Per the germline V gene, CDR1 is SGHRS and CDR2 is YFSETQ. This CDR3 spans 15 amino acids. V was shortened by 1 base and J by 4 bases, with 12 bases between the two germline ends.

The chain links TRBV3-1 (or the pseudogene TRBV3-2) to TRBJ1-2; TRBD1 matches 10 bases. There are 14 residues in the CDR3. V lost 6 bases and J lost 7; bases outside the gene matches: 8. Germline values: CDR1 LGHDT, CDR2 YNNKEL (reference sequence). The CDR3 loop is CASRLGQGVGGYTF. The CDR3, as DNA: TGTGCCAGCAGACTCGGACAGGGGGTGGGTGGCTACACCTTC.

This clone has more than one count but fewer than ten. V gene TRBV28 combines with J gene TRBJ2-5; D may be TRBD1 (6 bases). Germline V gene sequence: CDR1 MDHEN, CDR2 SYDVKM. CDR3 length: 13 residues. Trimming removed 10 bases at V and 3 bases at J, with 15 bases between. The CDR3 spells CATNRDTEETQYF. The DNA of the CDR3 is TGTGCCACGAATCGGGACACAGAAGAGACCCAGTACTTC.

This clone was found a few times. The V and J genes are TRBV2 and TRBJ1-6, with D tentatively TRBD1 (5 bases). The ends were cut back, 0 bases at V and 9 bases at J, with 6 bases in the middle. The CDR3 contains 13 residues. Germline V CDR1 and CDR2: SNHLY, FYNNEI. DNA of the CDR3: TGTGCCAGCAGTGAAGCGGGGCTTTCACCCCTCCACTTT. This translates into CASSEAGLSPLHF.

This clone is a singleton in its sample. The chain joins TRBV7-2 to TRBJ1-6; D possibly corresponds to TRBD1 (5 bases). CDR3 length equals 13 residues. Looked up from germline, CDR1 is SGHTA and CDR2 is FQGNSA. V lost 4 bases, J lost 6 bases, and 7 bases lay in between. In DNA, the CDR3 is TGTGCCAGCAGCTGGCAGGGTAATTCACCCCTCCACTTT. Translating it yields CASSWQGNSPLHF.

This clone was seen ten or more times. The chain couples TRBV5-1 to TRBJ2-5, with D perhaps TRBD2 (6 bases). The V gene's germline CDR1 is SGHRS and CDR2 YFSETQ. The V and J ends lost 1 base and 5 bases respectively, with 6 bases between them. CDR3 length equals 12 residues. Written as DNA, the CDR3 is TGCGCCAGCAGCTTGACTAGCGAGACCCAGTACTTC. Residues: CASSLTSETQYF. Together with reference TRBV5-1 and TRBJ2-5, the CDR3 gives the full variable domain: KAGVTQTPRYLIKTRGQQVTLSCSPISGHRSVSWYQQTPGQGLQFLFEYFSETQRNKGNFPGRFSGRQFSNSRSEMNVSTLELGDSALYLCASSLTSETQYFGPGTRLLVL.

This chain uses TRBV2 with TRBJ2-7; D gene unclear. CDR1 SNHLY and CDR2 FYNNEI come from the germline V gene. The CDR3 is made up of 13 amino acids. V dropped 2 bases and J dropped 1 base, with 6 bases sitting between them. DNA for the CDR3: TGTGCCAGCAGTGAATACAGATCCTACGAGCAGTACTTC. Translated: CASSEYRSYEQYF.

V gene TRBV5-4 combines with J gene TRBJ2-1; a weak D match, TRBD2 (5 bases). The V end was cut by 0 bases, the J end by 4 bases, with 11 bases between. The CDR3 loop spans 15 amino acids. Per germline, CDR1 SGHNT and CDR2 YYREEE (reference sequence). The chain's CDR3 is CASSLVSGGYNEQFF. CDR3 sequence (DNA): TGTGCCAGCAGCTTGGTGAGCGGTGGATACAATGAGCAGTTCTTC.